The entry below describes one TCR beta chain. This record belongs to a study of blood T cell repertoires in COVID-19. About the research overall: Some COVID-19 samples were acute and others convalescent; all came from the United States, Italy and Spain.

Sequencing was performed with immunoSEQ multiplex PCR; in TCRdb, only in-frame clones are kept and a portion is missing. The repertoire has around 77,000 clones, approximately 89% of them found once; the top ten carry 4.5% to 6%. The CDR3 runs to 19 residues. With 6 bases removed from V and 7 bases from J, the gap between germline ends came to 30 bases. The germline gives CDR1 MDHEN, CDR2 SYDVKM. The sample was peripheral blood. The chain couples TRBV28 to TRBJ1-4; D remains ambiguous. The TCR comes from a woman in her sixties with active COVID-19. CDR3 region: CASRATVLGGLPGGEKLFF. The CDR3 DNA reads as TGTGCCAGCAGAGCCACGGTTTTGGGAGGTCTTCCGGGAGGTGAAAAACTGTTTTTT.